These T cell receptor beta chains were read from a single sample in a study of blood T cell repertoires in COVID-19. Sequencing was performed with immunoSEQ multiplex PCR; in TCRdb, only in-frame clones are kept and a portion is missing. The data hold about 250,000 clones, with over 75% observed a single time. The sequenced sample was PBMCs or T cells enriched from blood (not recorded which). The receptors come from a woman aged 18-29 years who had recovered from COVID-19. Both conserved end residues are part of each CDR3. A D gene is named only where the DNA matches it firmly. Size is omitted from some rows. Given values are once, few, many or a class for expanded clones.

V,D,length,size,J,CDR3,DNA
TRBV11-2,.,15,once,TRBJ2-1,CASSLVRGLTNEQFF,TGTGCCAGCAGCTTAGTCAGGGGACTAACCAATGAGCAGTTCTTC
TRBV7-3,TRBD2,18,.,TRBJ2-7,CASSFLGLAGGLYKEQYF,TGTGCCAGCAGCTTCCTGGGACTAGCGGGGGGCCTTTATAAGGAGCAGTACTTC
TRBV29-1,.,13,.,TRBJ1-1,CSGTRATGTEAFF,TGCAGCGGAACCCGGGCCACGGGGACTGAAGCTTTCTTT
TRBV28,TRBD1,16,once,TRBJ2-7,CASSFALDRLSYEQYF,TGTGCCAGCAGTTTTGCCTTGGACAGGCTCTCCTACGAGCAGTACTTC
TRBV1,.,14,few,TRBJ2-7,CTIPPGQGDNEQYF,TGCACCATCCCACCGGGACAGGGGGATAACGAGCAGTACTTC
TRBV2,.,13,.,TRBJ1-1,CASSGGGTIEAFF,TGTGCCAGCAGCGGGGGGGGCACCATAGAAGCTTTCTTT
TRBV28,.,11,.,TRBJ1-1,CASRQYTEAFF,TGTGCCAGCAGACAGTACACTGAAGCTTTCTTT
TRBV27,.,11,.,TRBJ2-5,CASTDGGTQYF,TGTGCCAGCACGGATGGAGGGACCCAGTACTTC
TRBV9,.,13,.,TRBJ2-3,CASSVGLPDTQYF,TGTGCCAGCAGCGTAGGGCTCCCGGATACGCAGTATTTT
TRBV5-1,.,15,.,TRBJ2-3,CASSLGLGGADTQYF,TGCGCCAGCAGCCTAGGTCTAGGCGGCGCAGATACGCAGTATTTT
TRBV11-2,TRBD1,14,few,TRBJ1-3,CASRKTGGRNTIYF,TGTGCCAGCCGGAAGACAGGGGGAAGAAACACCATATATTTT
TRBV6-5,.,15,.,TRBJ2-7,CASSSAAGGPYEQYF,TGTGCCAGCAGTTCTGCGGCGGGCGGGCCCTACGAGCAGTACTTC
TRBV11-2,TRBD2,16,.,TRBJ2-1,CASSPGGALTHTEQFF,TGTGCCAGCAGCCCCGGGGGGGCCTTGACCCACACTGAGCAGTTCTTC
TRBV10-3,TRBD2,13,.,TRBJ2-5,CASGLAGMETQYF,TGTGCCTCAGGACTAGCGGGAATGGAGACCCAGTACTTC
TRBV27,TRBD2,17,.,TRBJ2-1,CASSFLAGGTSYNEQFF,TGTGCCAGCAGTTTTCTAGCGGGGGGCACATCCTACAATGAGCAGTTCTTC
TRBV6-4,.,12,.,TRBJ2-5,CATPAVQETQYF,TGTGCCACCCCGGCGGTTCAAGAGACCCAGTACTTC
TRBV6-5,.,14,.,TRBJ1-6,CASRSTGINSPLHF,TGTGCCAGCAGATCCACAGGAATCAATTCACCCCTCCACTTT
TRBV7-8,.,14,.,TRBJ1-6,CASSLAQKHSPLHF,TGTGCCAGCAGCTTAGCACAGAAGCATTCACCCCTCCACTTT
TRBV24-1,.,14,.,TRBJ1-1,CATSDTQGGAEAFF,TGTGCCACCAGTGATACGCAAGGGGGGGCTGAAGCTTTCTTT
TRBV12-3/TRBV12-4,.,13,once,TRBJ1-3,CASSLELIDTIYF,TGTGCCAGCAGTTTAGAATTAATAGACACCATATATTTT
TRBV19,.,14,.,TRBJ1-5,CASTFRGGNQPQHF,TGTGCCAGTACCTTCCGTGGAGGTAATCAGCCCCAGCATTTT
TRBV5-1,TRBD1,15,once,TRBJ1-2,CASSSTGGFQYGYTF,TGCGCCAGCAGCTCAACAGGGGGCTTTCAGTATGGCTACACCTTC
TRBV27,.,14,.,TRBJ2-7,CASSLSRGRYEQYF,TGTGCCAGCAGTTTATCCAGGGGTCGCTACGAGCAGTACTTC
TRBV23-1,.,16,.,TRBJ2-7,CASSQGSISGNYEQYF,TGCGCCAGCAGTCAAGGGTCGATTAGCGGAAATTACGAGCAGTACTTC
TRBV7-9,.,15,.,TRBJ1-2,CASSQKQGKDYGYTF,TGTGCCAGCAGCCAAAAACAGGGCAAGGACTATGGCTACACCTTC
TRBV7-9,TRBD1,13,.,TRBJ1-2,CASSRQGREGYTF,TGTGCCAGCAGCCGACAGGGCAGAGAGGGCTACACCTTC
TRBV5-4,.,13,.,TRBJ2-3,CASTQAGTDTQYF,TGTGCCAGCACCCAAGCCGGCACAGATACGCAGTATTTT
TRBV1,.,17,.,TRBJ2-7,CTSSQRGCGGPSYEQYF,TGCACCAGCAGCCAAAGGGGGTGCGGGGGGCCCTCCTACGAGCAGTACTTC
TRBV10-2,TRBD1,14,.,TRBJ1-6,CASRIGQGNSPLHF,TGCGCCAGCAGGATCGGACAGGGAAATTCACCCCTCCACTTT
TRBV4-2,.,16,.,TRBJ1-1,CASSQYLTAPNTEAFF,TGTGCCAGCAGCCAATACCTGACAGCCCCGAACACTGAAGCTTTCTTT
TRBV5-1,TRBD2,16,.,TRBJ2-3,CASRRTSGGPTDTQYF,TGCGCCAGCAGGCGGACTAGCGGGGGACCCACAGATACGCAGTATTTT
TRBV2,.,14,.,TRBJ2-7,CASSEATDSYEQYF,TGTGCCAGCAGTGAAGCCACAGACTCCTACGAGCAGTACTTC
TRBV27,.,15,.,TRBJ1-2,CASSSTSQGSYGYTF,TGTGCCAGCAGTTCGACCTCCCAGGGAAGTTATGGCTACACCTTC
TRBV30,.,12,.,TRBJ2-1,CAWILLDNEQFF,TGTGCCTGGATCCTTCTAGACAATGAGCAGTTCTTC
TRBV15,.,12,few,TRBJ1-1,CATSDTYVRAFF,TGTGCCACCAGCGATACATACGTCAGGGCTTTCTTT
TRBV7-9,TRBD1,15,.,TRBJ1-2,CASSLAGQGTRGYTF,TGTGCCAGCAGCTTAGCCGGACAGGGGACGCGGGGCTACACCTTC
TRBV6-2/TRBV6-3,TRBD1,13,.,TRBJ2-2,CASSNRGTGELFF,TGTGCCAGCAGTAACAGGGGCACCGGGGAGCTGTTTTTT
TRBV6-2/TRBV6-3,TRBD2,17,.,TRBJ2-3,CASSPGLAGGLTDTQYF,TGTGCCAGCAGTCCCGGACTAGCGGGGGGACTCACAGATACGCAGTATTTT
TRBV19,.,15,.,TRBJ1-1,CASSPSRGKNTEAFF,TGTGCCAGTAGTCCCTCCAGGGGAAAGAACACTGAAGCTTTCTTT
TRBV30,TRBD1,14,.,TRBJ1-2,CAWTGDRDFYGYTF,TGTGCCTGGACCGGGGACAGGGATTTTTATGGCTACACCTTC
TRBV19,.,14,.,TRBJ1-2,CASNPTGTGHGYTF,TGTGCCAGTAATCCTACAGGGACGGGGCATGGCTACACCTTC